The sequence of this T cell receptor beta chain was determined in a study of blood T cell repertoires in COVID-19. Study in general: Whether acute or convalescent, the COVID-19 samples came from the United States, Italy and Spain. Sources were T cells, B-cell-depleted T cells, or PBMCs; the material itself was cDNA or gDNA.

The method was immunoSEQ multiplex PCR; TCRdb's version includes in-frame clones alone and lacks a portion of them. The repertoire holds about 270,000 clones, around 85% seen once, with more than 1.2% in the top ten. In Seattle, patients joined the study during active infection and were tracked longitudinally. Sequenced sample: peripheral blood. The receptor comes from a human donor with COVID-19, enrolled during active disease. The donor label of this sample is uncertain.

The CDR3 loop is CASSPRGTSGSDEQFF. In nucleotides, the CDR3 is TGTGCCAGCAGCCCCCGAGGGACTAGCGGGAGTGATGAGCAGTTCTTC. The chain combines TRBV9 with TRBJ2-1, with TRBD2 matching 14 bases. The V gene end was trimmed by 4 bases and the J gene end by 8 bases; junction bases not matched to a gene: 8. The CDR3 covers 16 residues. CDR1 and CDR2 (germline): SGDLS, YYNGEE.